This T cell receptor beta chain was identified in a study of shared clonotypes between healthy human individuals. The assay used deep level. Assay used: immunoSEQ multiplex PCR; TCRdb lists only in-frame clones, some missing. The profile shows around 2.3 million clones, around 95% of them singletons. Points from the study as a whole: Clonotypes shared by all four sorted-subset donors had higher generation probabilities than non-shared clonotypes.

With regard to this clone: Its cognate antigen is unknown.

V shed 3 bases and J 3 bases; nucleotides not matched to a gene: 5. The CDR3 covers 15 residues. The germline CDR1 and CDR2 sequences are SGHAT and FQNNGV. The source material was naive CD4+ T cells sorted from blood. Subset meaning: CD45RA+ positively selected. The V call is TRBV11-2, the J call TRBJ2-1, with 7 bases that match TRBD2. The receptor was isolated from a man aged 18 to 30 in good health. The CDR3: CASSLASGLYNEQFF. The CDR3 nucleotides are TGTGCCAGCAGCTTGGCTAGCGGTCTCTACAATGAGCAGTTCTTC.